Shown below are 30 T cell receptor beta chains from a single sample sequenced in a study of blood T cell repertoires in COVID-19. TCRdb's copy holds only in-frame clones and misses some; the assay was immunoSEQ multiplex PCR. The data contain approximately 230,000 clones, around 88% of them singletons. Sequenced material: peripheral blood. These receptor sequences come from an elderly man with acute or convalescent COVID-19.

The chain recombines TRBV6-2 or TRBV6-3 with TRBJ2-1; D perhaps matches TRBD2 (7 bases). Germline assignment: CDR1 MNHEY and CDR2 SVGEGT. The CDR3 length is 16 residues. V dropped 3 bases and J dropped 3 bases, with 15 bases sitting between them. As DNA, the CDR3 is TGTGCCAGCAGTTATGAGGGGGGGCGATTCTACAATGAGCAGTTCTTC. Protein sequence: CASSYEGGRFYNEQFF.

The chain couples TRBV10-3 to TRBJ1-5; 8 bases are shared with TRBD1. V dropped 6 bases and J dropped 6; count of bases not matched to a gene: 10. Germline-derived CDR1 and CDR2 are ENHRY and SYGVKD. CDR3 length equals 15 residues. DNA for the CDR3: TGTGCCATCAGCGACAGACAGGGGCCTGTTCAGCCCCAGCATTTT. Translating it yields CAISDRQGPVQPQHF.

This clone was seen only once. In DNA, the CDR3 is TGCTTGCCCTGGGGGAGCCGACAGGGAGCTTACGAGCAGTACTTC. Encoded protein: CLPWGSRQGAYEQYF. The chain links TRBV29-1 to TRBJ2-7, with 7 bases identical to TRBD1. There are 15 residues in the CDR3. In germline, CDR1 is SQVTM, CDR2 ANQGSEA.

This clone has a single count. The chain couples TRBV7-9 to TRBJ2-5; maybe TRBD2 (6 bases). V was cut by 3 bases and J by 5 bases, with 13 bases left in between. The CDR3 extends over 14 amino acids. Germline V CDR1 and CDR2: SEHNR, FQNEAQ (reference sequence). CDR3 protein: CASSFGGGRETQYF. The CDR3 nucleotides are TGTGCCAGCAGCTTTGGGGGAGGACGGGAGACCCAGTACTTC.

This rearrangement joins TRBV7-2 to TRBJ2-6, with D maybe TRBD1 (5 bases). Trimming stripped 1 base from V and 1 base from J, with 14 bases between. This CDR3 has 18 residues. Germline V CDR1 and CDR2: SGHTA, FQGNSA. Written as DNA, the CDR3 is TGTGCCAGCAGCTTAGAGGGGCTCCTCCTTTCTGGGGCCAACGTCCTGACTTTC. As protein: CASSLEGLLLSGANVLTF.

The chain recombines TRBV7-3 with TRBJ2-1, with 7 bases aligning to TRBD2. Germline loops: CDR1 SGHTA, CDR2 FQGTGA. This CDR3 has 14 amino acids. V lost 5 bases and J lost 4; bases outside the gene matches: 5. The CDR3 nucleotides are TGTGCCAGCAGCGCAGCGGGACCTTACAATGAGCAGTTCTTC. Residues: CASSAAGPYNEQFF.

The chain is built from TRBV7-8 and TRBJ1-4, with D perhaps TRBD1 (5 bases). Germline CDR1 reads SGHVS; CDR2 reads FQNEAQ. This CDR3 region has 14 residues. V was shortened by 2 bases and J by 7 bases, with 11 bases between the two germline ends. CDR3 amino acids: CASSLTSGGEKLFF. The CDR3 DNA reads TGTGCCAGCAGCTTAACGTCCGGGGGTGAAAAACTGTTTTTT.

J is TRBJ1-4 and V is TRBV28; D might be TRBD1 (5 bases). V lost 4 bases and J 5 bases, leaving 20 bases between the germline ends. The germline V gene encodes CDR1 MDHEN and CDR2 SYDVKM. This CDR3 has 17 amino acids. The DNA of the CDR3 is TGTGCCAGCAGTTCTTATCGAGATGACAGCGCGAATGAAAAACTGTTTTTT. This encodes CASSSYRDDSANEKLFF.

This clone has at least ten counts. The V and J genes are TRBV11-2 and TRBJ2-1, with TRBD2 matching 9 bases. Trimming at V came to 5 bases and at J to 4 bases, leaving 6 bases not matched to a gene. The CDR3 is made up of 15 amino acids. Germline CDR1 and CDR2: SGHAT and FQNNGV. The CDR3 sequence: CASSNRLAAYNEQFF. As DNA, the CDR3 is TGTGCCAGCAGCAATCGACTAGCGGCGTACAATGAGCAGTTCTTC.

The chain carries TRBV7-6 and TRBJ2-7, with D tentatively TRBD2 (5 bases). V was pared by 6 bases and J by 7 bases, with 16 bases between. CDR1 SGHVS and CDR2 FNYEAQ come from the germline V gene. The CDR3 is made up of 13 amino acids. CDR3 coding DNA: TGTGCCAGCAGTTCAACCCGGACGGGAGAGCAGTACTTC. Amino acid sequence: CASSSTRTGEQYF. Full variable domain (missing parts from reference TRBV7-6 and TRBJ2-7): GAGVSQSPRYKVTKRGQDVALRCDPISGHVSLYWYRQALGQGPEFLTYFNYEAQQDKSGLPNDRFSAERPEGSISTLTIQRTEQRDSAMYRCASSSTRTGEQYFGPGTRLTVT.

The CDR3 nucleotides read TGTGCCAGCAGCCTCACGAACGTGCAGGGTGGCGCCGGGGAGCTGTTTTTT. The encoded protein is CASSLTNVQGGAGELFF. The gene calls are TRBV11-2 and TRBJ2-2; tentative D call: TRBD1 (5 bases). This CDR3 is built from 17 residues. Trimming took off 5 bases at V and 6 bases at J, with 22 bases between the two ends. Per germline, CDR1 SGHAT and CDR2 FQNNGV.

This clone was found once. This sequence joins TRBV7-9 and TRBJ2-7; 10 bases line up with TRBD1. Trimming took 1 base from V and 2 from J; bases not matched to a gene: 11. Germline-derived CDR1 and CDR2 are SEHNR and FQNEAQ (reference sequence). The CDR3 extends over 18 amino acids. The CDR3 DNA reads as TGTGCCAGCAGCTTAGGGGTGACAAGGGACAGGGGCACCTACGAGCAGTACTTC. It is translated as CASSLGVTRDRGTYEQYF.

The J gene is TRBJ2-5, the V gene TRBV5-8; no reliable D call. The CDR3 length is 14 residues. The germline V and J ends were trimmed by 0 bases and 3 bases, with 9 bases remaining between them. In germline, CDR1 is SGHTS, CDR2 YDEGEE. The CDR3 region is CASSLAPEEETQYF. In DNA, the CDR3 is TGTGCCAGCAGCTTGGCCCCAGAAGAAGAGACCCAGTACTTC.

In its sample, this clone was seen once. This chain uses TRBV6-6 with TRBJ1-1, with TRBD1 matching over 7 bases. Germline loops: CDR1 MNHNY, CDR2 SVGAGI (reference sequence). Trimming at V came to 6 bases and at J to 4 bases, leaving 8 bases not matched to a gene. This CDR3 spans 14 amino acids. The CDR3 reads CASRPGGEGTEAFF. The CDR3, as DNA: TGTGCCAGCAGGCCAGGGGGTGAAGGCACTGAAGCTTTCTTT.

This clone appeared a few times. J is TRBJ2-7 and V is TRBV7-2; TRBD1 matches 9 bases. This CDR3 has 17 residues. Trimming took 1 base from V and 3 from J; bases not matched to a gene: 10. Germline loops: CDR1 SGHTA, CDR2 FQGNSA. CDR3: CASSLVRVGQGRYEQYF. Here the CDR3 DNA reads TGTGCCAGCAGCTTAGTCCGAGTGGGACAGGGCCGCTACGAGCAGTACTTC.

The rearrangement links TRBV19 to TRBJ1-2; 7 positions match TRBD1. There are 13 residues in the CDR3. The germline V gene has CDR1 LNHDA and CDR2 SQIVND (reference sequence). V lost 5 bases to trimming and J lost 7 bases; unmatched junction nucleotides: 7. CDR3 protein: CASSERQGLGYTF. Written as DNA, the CDR3 is TGTGCCAGTAGTGAGCGACAGGGTCTTGGCTACACCTTC.

V gene TRBV2 combines with J gene TRBJ2-3; a weak D match, TRBD2 (6 bases). The CDR3 spans 14 residues. V was clipped by 8 bases and J by 2 bases, with 14 bases between them. The germline CDR1 and CDR2 sequences are SNHLY and FYNNEI. The CDR3 loop reads CASGRRGNTDTQYF. The CDR3 DNA is TGTGCCAGCGGGAGGCGGGGCAACACAGATACGCAGTATTTT.

In its sample, this clone was seen a few times. This chain uses TRBV7-9 with TRBJ2-7; D might be TRBD2 (6 bases). The V end was cut by 2 bases, the J end by 5 bases, with 13 bases between. This CDR3 contains 14 residues. Germline V gives CDR1 SEHNR, CDR2 FQNEAQ (reference sequence). CDR3 in amino acids: CASSLMAGLDEQYF. CDR3 DNA: TGTGCCAGCAGCTTAATGGCGGGGCTCGACGAGCAGTACTTC.

V is TRBV4-3 and J is TRBJ2-1; TRBD2 matches 8 bases. Germline loops: CDR1 LGHNA, CDR2 YSLEER. The CDR3 extends over 18 amino acids. CDR3 loop: CPVGVRGTRSLSGNEQFF. CDR3 nucleotide sequence: TGCCCGGTGGGGGTTCGGGGGACTAGAAGTTTGTCTGGCAATGAGCAGTTCTTC.

The genes are TRBV5-5 and TRBJ1-5, with 8 bases fitting TRBD1. Looked up from germline, CDR1 is SGHKS and CDR2 is YYEKEE (reference sequence). The CDR3 covers 15 residues. After removal of 4 bases from V and 2 bases from J, the junction contained 5 bases not matched to a gene. CDR3 residues: CASSITGGGNQPQHF. The CDR3, as DNA: TGTGCCAGCAGCATCACAGGGGGGGGCAATCAGCCCCAGCATTTT. Full variable domain (missing parts from reference TRBV5-5 and TRBJ1-5): DAGVTQSPTHLIKTRGQQVTLRCSPISGHKSVSWYQQVLGQGPQFIFQYYEKEERGRGNFPDRFSARQFPNYSSELNVNALLLGDSALYLCASSITGGGNQPQHFGDGTRLSIL.

The V call is TRBV5-8, the J call TRBJ2-7; 10 nucleotides align to TRBD2. With 2 bases clipped from V and 4 bases from J, the junction kept 3 bases outside the gene matches. This CDR3 is 14 amino acids long. Germline V gene lookup returns CDR1 SGHTS and CDR2 YDEGEE. For the CDR3, the DNA is TGTGCCAGCAGCTTCCCTAGCGGGAGATACGAGCAGTACTTC. Translated: CASSFPSGRYEQYF.

J is TRBJ1-2 and V is TRBV28, with 9 bases identical to TRBD1. This CDR3 comprises 15 residues. The junction had 10 bases not matched to a gene; V was cut back by 3 bases and J by 8 bases. From germline, CDR1 is MDHEN and CDR2 SYDVKM. The CDR3 DNA reads TGTGCCAGCAGTTTCGGGACAGGGCTTTCTGCCGGCTACACCTTC. Its translation: CASSFGTGLSAGYTF.

The CDR3 protein is CASSVGTVRAPNGYTF. CDR3 nucleotides: TGCGCCAGCAGCGTCGGGACAGTTAGAGCTCCGAATGGCTACACCTTC. The chain combines TRBV5-1 with TRBJ1-2; 7 bases map to TRBD1. The J segment lost 6 bases and the V segment lost 4 bases, leaving 15 bases of the junction unmatched. CDR1 and CDR2 (germline): SGHRS, YFSETQ. This CDR3 spans 16 amino acids.

This sequence joins TRBV7-9 and TRBJ2-3; 7 bases line up with TRBD2. The CDR3 covers 15 residues. Losses at the gene ends were 5 bases for V and 3 bases for J; bases not matched to a gene: 8. Germline CDR1 is SEHNR and CDR2 is FQNEAQ (reference sequence). This CDR3 reads CASSPRLAETDTQYF. CDR3 DNA sequence: TGTGCCAGCAGCCCAAGACTAGCAGAGACAGATACGCAGTATTTT. Variable domain in full (rest from reference TRBV7-9 and TRBJ2-3): DTGVSQNPRHKITKRGQNVTFRCDPISEHNRLYWYRQTLGQGPEFLTYFQNEAQLEKSRLLSDRFSAERPKGSFSTLEIQRTEQGDSAMYLCASSPRLAETDTQYFGPGTRLTVL.

The chain combines TRBV6-5 with TRBJ2-1, with 10 bases matching TRBD1. CDR3 length: 15 residues. The V segment lost 7 bases and the J segment 2 bases; nucleotides outside the gene matches: 5. Germline V gene sequence: CDR1 MNHEY, CDR2 SVGAGI. CDR3 amino acids: CASTVDRGAYNEQFF. As DNA, the CDR3 is TGTGCCAGCACCGTGGACAGGGGGGCCTACAATGAGCAGTTCTTC.

The chain recombines TRBV19 with TRBJ1-3; no clear D. The germline V and J ends were trimmed by 7 bases and 0 bases, with 13 bases remaining between them. There are 15 residues in the CDR3. The V gene's germline CDR1 is LNHDA and CDR2 SQIVND (reference sequence). CDR3 DNA: TGTGCCAGTACCTATGGACTGAACTCTGGAAACACCATATATTTT. Translation gives CASTYGLNSGNTIYF.

The chain uses TRBV12-3 or TRBV12-4 and TRBJ1-1, with D unresolved. Trimming pared 1 base from V and 6 bases from J, leaving 9 bases between. The CDR3 totals 13 residues. CDR3 sequence (DNA): TGTGCCAGCAGTTTAGGGATGGAGTCTGAAGCTTTCTTT. It yields the protein CASSLGMESEAFF.

This CDR3 reads CASSSDRPPNTEAFF. The CDR3 DNA reads TGTGCCAGCAGCTCAGACAGGCCACCGAACACTGAAGCTTTCTTT. V is TRBV5-8 and J is TRBJ1-1, with D tentatively TRBD1 (6 bases). Trimming left V 3 bases short and J 1 base short, with 13 bases between. Germline-derived CDR1 and CDR2 are SGHTS and YDEGEE. The CDR3 extends over 15 amino acids.

On this clone: Other DNA sequences within the sample encode an identical CDR3. The chain is built from TRBV18 and TRBJ2-1, with a tentative D call TRBD2 (6 bases). Trimming took off 2 bases at V and 7 bases at J, with 6 bases between the two ends. The germline V gene encodes CDR1 KGHSH and CDR2 LQKENI. The CDR3 length is 12 residues. CDR3 region: CASSPGGNEQFF. DNA of the CDR3: TGTGCCAGCTCACCAGGAGGGAATGAGCAGTTCTTC.

The table lists this clone with a few counts. The chain has TRBV6-2 or TRBV6-3 and TRBJ2-1; 7 bases align to TRBD2. Germline assignment: CDR1 MNHEY and CDR2 SVGEGT. The CDR3 has 15 residues. J lost 0 bases, V lost 5 bases, and 4 bases had no gene match. As DNA, the CDR3 is TGTGCCAGCAGTCCCGGGACTATCTCCTACAATGAGCAGTTCTTC. Residues: CASSPGTISYNEQFF.